This entry lists 26 T cell receptor beta chains sequenced from one sample in a study of cytomegalovirus exposure and HLA in healthy donors. Amplification used 60 Vbeta primers and 13 Jbeta primers. Clones were sequenced by immunoSEQ multiplex PCR, and TCRdb holds only the in-frame ones, with some missing. The sample has approximately 140,000 clones; 79% are singletons. Sequencing was performed on PBMCs. The receptors come from a man in his fifties in good health and CMV-seropositive.

The rearrangement links TRBV15 to TRBJ2-7; D not certain. There are 13 residues in the CDR3. Per the germline V gene, CDR1 is LNHNV and CDR2 is YYDKDF (reference sequence). Trimming pared 0 bases from V and 1 base from J, leaving 4 bases between. The CDR3 sequence is CATSRDKSYEQYF. As DNA, the CDR3 is TGTGCCACCAGCAGAGATAAATCCTACGAGCAGTACTTC.

V gene TRBV2 combines with J gene TRBJ2-7; D not resolved. CDR3 length: 15 residues. Germline V CDR1 and CDR2: SNHLY, FYNNEI. Between the trimmed V and J ends, which lost 2 bases and 2 bases, there was a span of 13 bases. The CDR3 nucleotides read TGTGCCAGCAGTGAATTATTGGCGGCGCCCTACGAGCAGTACTTC. This translates into CASSELLAAPYEQYF.

In its sample, this clone was seen once. This chain connects TRBV18 to TRBJ2-7; tentatively, D is TRBD1 (5 bases). V shed 5 bases and J shed 5 bases, with 16 bases lying between them. CDR3 length: 14 amino acids. Germline V gives CDR1 KGHSH, CDR2 LQKENI. The CDR3 loop is CASSKADKGHEQYF. DNA for the CDR3: TGTGCCAGCTCAAAGGCGGACAAAGGTCACGAGCAGTACTTC.

The rearrangement joins TRBV2 to TRBJ2-3, with TRBD1 matching over 8 bases. In germline, CDR1 is SNHLY, CDR2 FYNNEI. Trimming removed 8 bases from V and 4 bases from J; junction bases left unmatched: 8. The CDR3 is 14 amino acids. The CDR3 DNA sequence: TGTGCCAGCGGGGACAGGAAGGCTCCAGATACGCAGTATTTT. Protein product: CASGDRKAPDTQYF.

This chain links TRBV2 with TRBJ1-4; maybe TRBD1 (6 bases). Germline CDR1 and CDR2: SNHLY and FYNNEI. The V end was cut by 10 bases, the J end by 10 bases, with 16 bases between. The CDR3 loop spans 12 amino acids. CDR3 nucleotide sequence: TGTGCCACCCGCCCACAGGGTGGAAAACTGTTTTTT. Amino acid sequence: CATRPQGGKLFF. Full variable domain (outside the CDR3, taken from reference TRBV2 and TRBJ1-4): EPEVTQTPSHQVTQMGQEVILRCVPISNHLYFYWYRQILGQKVEFLVSFYNNEISEKSEIFDDQFSVERPDGSNFTLKIRSTKLEDSAMYFCATRPQGGKLFFGSGTQLSVL.

This chain links TRBV28 with TRBJ2-7; no reliable D call. V gave up 3 bases and J gave up 6 bases, with 15 bases separating them. Looked up from germline, CDR1 is MDHEN and CDR2 is SYDVKM. CDR3 length: 14 residues. CDR3 DNA sequence: TGTGCCAGCAGTTTTTTGACAACCGGCACCGAGCAGTACTTC. Translated, it gives CASSFLTTGTEQYF. Looking up the rest from reference TRBV28 and TRBJ2-7 gives the full variable domain: DVKVTQSSRYLVKRTGEKVFLECVQDMDHENMFWYRQDPGLGLRLIYFSYDVKMKEKGDIPEGYSVSREKKERFSLILESASTNQTSMYLCASSFLTTGTEQYFGPGTRLTVT.

The chain couples TRBV10-1 to TRBJ2-7, with TRBD2 identical over 7 bases. CDR1 and CDR2 (germline): WNHNN, SYGVQD (reference sequence). J was trimmed by 2 bases and V by 7 bases; bases with no gene match: 8. This CDR3 is built from 14 residues. CDR3 residues: CASTLGGRAYEQYF. The CDR3 coding sequence is TGCGCCAGCACCTTGGGGGGGAGGGCCTACGAGCAGTACTTC.

The chain has TRBV5-5 and TRBJ2-5, with 9 bases aligning to TRBD1. Germline assignment: CDR1 SGHKS and CDR2 YYEKEE (reference sequence). The CDR3 extends over 15 amino acids. The J segment lost 3 bases and the V segment lost 5 bases, leaving 8 bases of the junction unmatched. The CDR3 DNA reads as TGTGCCAGCAGAATTTCCGGGACAGGGAAAGAGACCCAGTACTTC. Amino acids: CASRISGTGKETQYF.

This clone has just a few counts. CDR3: CATSRGPGVYEQYF. In DNA form, the CDR3 reads TGTGCCACCAGCAGAGGCCCCGGGGTCTACGAGCAGTACTTC. The chain links TRBV15 to TRBJ2-5; D possibly corresponds to TRBD2 (5 bases). Matching the DNA end better, TRBJ2-7 makes the J call doubtful. This CDR3 has 14 amino acids. The germline CDR1 and CDR2 sequences are LNHNV and YYDKDF (reference sequence).

This chain joins TRBV28 and TRBJ2-1; tentatively, D is TRBD1 (6 bases). Germline V gene lookup returns CDR1 MDHEN and CDR2 SYDVKM. V shed 2 bases and J shed 3 bases, with 17 bases lying between them. This CDR3 spans 17 amino acids. The CDR3 region has the DNA TGTGCCAGCAGTTTAGGCGCAGGGGCTGGAATCTACAATGAGCAGTTCTTC. Its translation: CASSLGAGAGIYNEQFF.

The chain links TRBV7-9 to TRBJ2-3; a weak D match, TRBD2 (6 bases). The CDR3 is 18 amino acids. V was cut by 6 bases and J by 0 bases, with 22 bases left in between. Germline V gene data show CDR1 as SEHNR and CDR2 as FQNEAQ (reference sequence). DNA of the CDR3: TGTGCCAGCAGTTCAACCGGGACTCCACTCACCAGCACAGATACGCAGTATTTT. Translation gives CASSSTGTPLTSTDTQYF.

The CDR3 here is CAWRRQVDYGYTF. The CDR3 region has the DNA TGTGCCTGGAGGAGACAGGTGGACTATGGCTACACCTTC. The genes are TRBV30 and TRBJ1-2; perhaps TRBD1 as D (6 bases). This CDR3 contains 13 residues. From germline, CDR1 is GTSNPN and CDR2 SVGIG (reference sequence). Trimming left V 3 bases short and J 3 bases short, with 11 bases between.

The chain carries TRBV4-1 and TRBJ2-3; D may be TRBD2 (6 bases). The V and J ends lost 4 bases and 0 bases respectively, with 14 bases between them. CDR3 length: 16 residues. Looked up from germline, CDR1 is MGHRA and CDR2 is YSYEKL. The CDR3 nucleotides read TGCGCCAGCAGCCTCGCAGGACTACCGAGCACAGATACGCAGTATTTT. Protein product: CASSLAGLPSTDTQYF.

The V call is TRBV2, the J call TRBJ2-5; TRBD1 matches 9 bases. CDR1 is SNHLY and CDR2 is FYNNEI in the germline V gene. The CDR3 consists of 13 residues. The V and J ends lost 9 bases and 3 bases, in that order; junction bases with no gene match: 5. The CDR3 DNA follows: TGTGCCAGAGGACAGGGGAGGGAAGAGACCCAGTACTTC. Residues: CARGQGREETQYF. The full variable domain, with the rest looked up from reference TRBV2 and TRBJ2-5, is EPEVTQTPSHQVTQMGQEVILRCVPISNHLYFYWYRQILGQKVEFLVSFYNNEISEKSEIFDDQFSVERPDGSNFTLKIRSTKLEDSAMYFCARGQGREETQYFGPGTRLLVL.

This sequence joins TRBV20-1 and TRBJ1-6, with 8 bases lining up with TRBD1. From germline, CDR1 is DFQATT and CDR2 SNEGSKA (reference sequence). This CDR3 has 11 amino acids. Trimming cost V 2 bases and J 18 bases; bases outside gene matches: 6. The CDR3, as DNA: TGCAGTGCTAGACGGGGACAGGCCAACCACTTT. Encoded protein: CSARRGQANHF.

This rearrangement joins TRBV18 to TRBJ2-1; 14 nucleotides line up with TRBD2. Germline V gene data show CDR1 as KGHSH and CDR2 as LQKENI. The CDR3 is 20 amino acids. V trimming: 3 bases; J trimming: 9 bases; junction bases outside the gene matches: 19. The CDR3 bases are TGTGCCAGCTCACCGGCCGGGACTAGCGGGAGCTTTCCTCCCTACTCTGAGCAGTTCTTC. Protein product: CASSPAGTSGSFPPYSEQFF.

This chain links TRBV5-1 with TRBJ2-1, with a tentative D call TRBD1 (5 bases). Germline V lookup: CDR1 SGHRS, CDR2 YFSETQ. CDR3 length equals 17 residues. V was clipped by 2 bases and J by 7 bases, with 22 bases between them. The CDR3 here is CASSLKPATELWNEQFF. The CDR3, as DNA: TGCGCCAGCAGCTTAAAACCAGCGACAGAGCTGTGGAATGAGCAGTTCTTC. The complete variable domain, with remaining parts taken from reference TRBV5-1 and TRBJ2-1, reads KAGVTQTPRYLIKTRGQQVTLSCSPISGHRSVSWYQQTPGQGLQFLFEYFSETQRNKGNFPGRFSGRQFSNSRSEMNVSTLELGDSALYLCASSLKPATELWNEQFFGPGTRLTVL.

With regard to this clone: One end of the junction does not line up with germline, which may come from a read error. The chain employs TRBV18 and TRBJ2-7; a weak D match, TRBD2 (6 bases). CDR1 KGHSH and CDR2 LQKENI come from the germline V gene. The CDR3 loop spans 13 amino acids. CDR3 in amino acids: CASSPLGGNEQYF. The CDR3 coding sequence is TGTGCCAGCTCCCCACTGGGGGGTAACGAGCAGTACTTC.

This chain links TRBV5-4 with TRBJ2-5; 9 nucleotides line up with TRBD2. The J call is in doubt because the DNA end fits TRBJ2-7 better. CDR3 size: 15 residues. The germline V gene has CDR1 SGHNT and CDR2 YYREEE (reference sequence). CDR3 region: CASSLTGLATYEQYF. The CDR3, as DNA: TGTGCCAGCAGCCTAACTGGACTAGCGACCTACGAGCAGTACTTC.

The chain is built from TRBV28 and TRBJ2-3, with 16 bases matching TRBD2. There are 19 residues in the CDR3. Trimming cost V 7 bases and J 3 bases; bases outside gene matches: 13. The V gene's germline CDR1 is MDHEN and CDR2 SYDVKM. In DNA, the CDR3 is TGTGCCAGCACGCCAGGGGGACTAGCGGGAGGGCCCGGTACAGATACGCAGTATTTT. It specifies CASTPGGLAGGPGTDTQYF.

This clone has just one count. This chain joins TRBV5-1 and TRBJ1-2, with D unclear. The CDR3 spans 13 residues. Per germline, CDR1 SGHRS and CDR2 YFSETQ. The V end was cut by 1 base, the J end by 8 bases, with 12 bases between. The CDR3 reads CASSLNSEWGYTF. In DNA form, the CDR3 reads TGCGCCAGCAGCTTGAACTCCGAGTGGGGCTACACCTTC.

The V call is TRBV27, the J call TRBJ1-2; maybe TRBD1 (5 bases). Trimming cost V 3 bases and J 4 bases, with 12 bases left between them. CDR3 length: 14 residues. Germline V lookup: CDR1 MNHEY, CDR2 SMNVEV (reference sequence). As DNA, the CDR3 is TGTGCCAGCAGTTTGAGGGGAGGGGTCTATGGCTACACCTTC. It is translated as CASSLRGGVYGYTF.

The CDR3 bases are TGTGCCACCAGCAAGGGACTAGCGGTCACAGATACGCAGTATTTT. Its translation is CATSKGLAVTDTQYF. This chain uses TRBV15 with TRBJ2-3; TRBD2 agrees at 11 bases. CDR1 is LNHNV and CDR2 is YYDKDF in the germline V gene (reference sequence). With 4 bases clipped from V and 2 bases from J, the junction kept 2 bases outside the gene matches. This CDR3 is 15 amino acids long.

The rearrangement joins TRBV28 to TRBJ2-5; 7 nucleotides agree with TRBD2. V shed 2 bases, J shed 0 bases, and the junction held 6 bases outside the gene matches. The CDR3 has 16 amino acids. Germline CDR1 MDHEN, CDR2 SYDVKM. CDR3 amino acids: CASSLGASGHQETQYF. DNA for the CDR3: TGTGCCAGCAGTTTAGGGGCTAGCGGCCACCAAGAGACCCAGTACTTC. Based on the CDR3 plus reference TRBV28 and TRBJ2-5, the full variable domain is DVKVTQSSRYLVKRTGEKVFLECVQDMDHENMFWYRQDPGLGLRLIYFSYDVKMKEKGDIPEGYSVSREKKERFSLILESASTNQTSMYLCASSLGASGHQETQYFGPGTRLLVL.

This clone has only a few counts. The chain carries TRBV14 and TRBJ2-7; D gene unclear. V was cut by 5 bases and J by 2 bases, with 19 bases left in between. The germline V gene encodes CDR1 SGHDN and CDR2 FVKESK. The CDR3 contains 16 residues. As DNA, the CDR3 is TGTGCCAGCAGCGAGCTGACAAGTCACCTTCCCTACGAGCAGTACTTC. This codes for CASSELTSHLPYEQYF. The variable domain in full, with the rest retrieved from reference TRBV14 and TRBJ2-7, is EAGVTQFPSHSVIEKGQTVTLRCDPISGHDNLYWYRRVMGKEIKFLLHFVKESKQDESGMPNNRFLAERTGGTYSTLKVQPAELEDSGVYFCASSELTSHLPYEQYFGPGTRLTVT.

The V call is TRBV28, the J call TRBJ1-5; 8 bases line up with TRBD1. CDR3 size: 15 residues. Germline values: CDR1 MDHEN, CDR2 SYDVKM. Trimming removed 2 bases from V and 2 bases from J; junction bases left unmatched: 2. CDR3 in amino acids: CASSLTGGGNQPQHF. CDR3 DNA: TGTGCCAGCAGTTTAACAGGGGGAGGCAATCAGCCCCAGCATTTT.